These 20 T cell receptor beta chains were sequenced from one sample in a study of blood T cell repertoires in COVID-19. This table comes from immunoSEQ multiplex PCR, and its TCRdb copy is limited to in-frame clones, with some not included. This table holds roughly 300,000 clones, about 76% found once. The sample was peripheral blood. The receptors shown here come from a woman aged 55-70 years with active or convalescent COVID-19.

The sample holds one count of this clone. The chain is built from TRBV7-3 and TRBJ2-2; TRBD1 is a possible D gene (7 bases). Trimming removed 5 bases from V and 1 base from J, with 14 bases in between. The CDR3 extends over 16 amino acids. Germline assignment: CDR1 SGHTA and CDR2 FQGTGA. The CDR3 nucleotides read TGTGCCAGCAGCCCTCGCGGGACAGTGAACACCGGGGAGCTGTTTTTT. Protein: CASSPRGTVNTGELFF.

The chain recombines TRBV30 with TRBJ1-2, with D uncertain. The CDR3 is made up of 10 amino acids. From germline, CDR1 is GTSNPN and CDR2 SVGIG (reference sequence). Trimming stripped 5 bases from V and 8 bases from J, with 9 bases between. DNA of the CDR3: TGTGCCTGGGAGGCACGGGGCTACACCTTC. Its translation: CAWEARGYTF. The complete variable domain, with remaining parts taken from reference TRBV30 and TRBJ1-2, reads SQTIHQWPATLVQPVGSPLSLECTVEGTSNPNLYWYRQAAGRGLQLLFYSVGIGQISSEVPQNLSASRPQDRQFILSSKKLLLSDSGFYLCAWEARGYTFGSGTRLTVV.

The rearrangement uses TRBV14 and TRBJ1-1; unclear D gene. V lost 0 bases to trimming and J lost 3 bases, with 8 bases between them. Germline V lookup: CDR1 SGHDN, CDR2 FVKESK. CDR3 length: 14 amino acids. CDR3 region: CASSQESAHTEAFF. The CDR3 region has the DNA TGTGCCAGCAGCCAAGAATCCGCGCACACTGAAGCTTTCTTT.

The V call is TRBV4-2, the J call TRBJ2-1, with TRBD2 matching over 9 bases. Germline V gene sequence: CDR1 LGHNA, CDR2 YNFKEQ. V dropped 0 bases and J dropped 7; count of bases not matched to a gene: 13. This CDR3 comprises 18 residues. The CDR3 spells CASSQEGWAGTSLNEQFF. The CDR3 coding sequence is TGTGCCAGCAGCCAAGAAGGATGGGCCGGGACTAGCCTAAATGAGCAGTTCTTC.

V is TRBV9 and J is TRBJ2-2, with D perhaps TRBD1 (5 bases). Trimming took 4 bases from V and 5 from J, leaving 12 bases between them. Looked up from germline, CDR1 is SGDLS and CDR2 is YYNGEE. The CDR3 consists of 14 residues. In DNA form, the CDR3 reads TGTGCCAGCAGCACTTTACAGGTGACCGGGGAGCTGTTTTTT. Its translation: CASSTLQVTGELFF.

Concerning this clone itself: This same CDR3 is encoded by further DNA sequences in the sample. The V gene is TRBV12-3 or TRBV12-4, the J gene TRBJ1-5; no clear D gene. The CDR3 has 13 residues. The V gene lost 6 bases and the J gene lost 0 bases, with 6 bases spanning the gap. The CDR3 coding sequence is TGTGCCAGCAGCCTTCTTAGCAATCAGCCCCAGCATTTT. Its translation: CASSLLSNQPQHF.

The rearrangement joins TRBV5-8 to TRBJ1-1; D perhaps matches TRBD1 (5 bases). The germline V and J ends were trimmed by 3 bases and 1 base, with 10 bases remaining between them. Germline V lookup: CDR1 SGHTS, CDR2 YDEGEE. The CDR3 extends over 14 amino acids. CDR3 sequence (DNA): TGTGCCAGCAGCTCGGAGGGACCGAACACTGAAGCTTTCTTT. Residues: CASSSEGPNTEAFF.

The V call is TRBV7-6, the J call TRBJ1-4; D may be TRBD1 (6 bases). CDR3 length: 14 amino acids. The V end was cut by 3 bases, the J end by 8 bases, with 13 bases between. CDR1 and CDR2 from the germline V gene are SGHVS and FNYEAQ. DNA of the CDR3: TGTGCCAGCAGCTTCCGGACAGTGGAGGAAAAACTGTTTTTT. It yields the protein CASSFRTVEEKLFF. Together with reference TRBV7-6 and TRBJ1-4, the CDR3 gives the full variable domain: GAGVSQSPRYKVTKRGQDVALRCDPISGHVSLYWYRQALGQGPEFLTYFNYEAQQDKSGLPNDRFSAERPEGSISTLTIQRTEQRDSAMYRCASSFRTVEEKLFFGSGTQLSVL.

The genes are TRBV18 and TRBJ1-2; D perhaps matches TRBD1 (6 bases). CDR1 KGHSH and CDR2 LQKENI come from the germline V gene. The CDR3 is 12 amino acids. Trimming left V 3 bases short and J 7 bases short, with 9 bases between. CDR3 DNA: TGTGCCAGCTCACCGGGGGGGCTTGGCTACACCTTC. Its translation is CASSPGGLGYTF.

The chain combines TRBV4-1 with TRBJ1-1; unclear D gene. The length of the CDR3 is 14 residues. V lost 1 base and J 0 bases, leaving 6 bases between the germline ends. Germline loops: CDR1 MGHRA, CDR2 YSYEKL. CDR3 coding DNA: TGCGCCAGCAGCCAAGCGGGGTTGAACACTGAAGCTTTCTTT. This sequence encodes CASSQAGLNTEAFF.

CDR3 in amino acids: CASSRGETGGVSPLHF. In nucleotides, the CDR3 is TGTGCCAGCAGTCGCGGAGAGACAGGGGGCGTTTCACCCCTCCACTTT. The chain carries TRBV27 and TRBJ1-6; the match to TRBD1 covers 10 bases. The CDR3 loop spans 16 amino acids. Germline V gene sequence: CDR1 MNHEY, CDR2 SMNVEV (reference sequence). Unmatched junction bases numbered 10, after V lost 5 bases and J lost 9 bases.

The V call is TRBV19, the J call TRBJ1-5; D gene ambiguous. Germline CDR1 is LNHDA and CDR2 is SQIVND (reference sequence). V was clipped by 5 bases and J by 3 bases, with 11 bases between them. This CDR3 has 14 residues. The CDR3 DNA is TGTGCCAGTAGTCCCCAACGGGACAATCAGCCCCAGCATTTT. This sequence encodes CASSPQRDNQPQHF.

The V and J genes are TRBV2 and TRBJ2-5, with a weak D call TRBD1 (6 bases). Germline V lookup: CDR1 SNHLY, CDR2 FYNNEI. The CDR3 has 13 residues. The V and J ends lost 7 bases and 8 bases respectively, with 17 bases between them. The CDR3 nucleotides are TGTGCCAGCAACTTACCTACAGGGAATACCCAGTACTTC. This translates into CASNLPTGNTQYF.

The V and J genes are TRBV9 and TRBJ2-1; 8 bases fit TRBD1. CDR3 length: 15 amino acids. Germline assignment: CDR1 SGDLS and CDR2 YYNGEE. V shed 4 bases, J shed 4 bases, and the junction held 7 bases outside the gene matches. The chain's CDR3 is CASSTVGQGYNEQFF. CDR3 in DNA: TGTGCCAGCAGCACCGTCGGACAGGGTTACAATGAGCAGTTCTTC.

The chain's CDR3 is CASRRDERGALWGETQYF. DNA for the CDR3: TGTGCCAGCAGACGGGACGAGCGGGGGGCCCTGTGGGGGGAGACCCAGTACTTC. The chain combines TRBV11-3 with TRBJ2-5; 9 nucleotides agree with TRBD2. This CDR3 contains 18 residues. V lost 6 bases to trimming and J lost 5 bases; unmatched junction nucleotides: 19. CDR1 and CDR2 (germline): SGHNT, YENEEA. The whole variable domain, filled in from reference TRBV11-3 and TRBJ2-5, reads EAGVVQSPRYKIIEKKQPVAFWCNPISGHNTLYWYLQNLGQGPELLIRYENEEAVDDSQLPKDRFSAERLKGVDSTLKIQPAELGDSAVYLCASRRDERGALWGETQYFGPGTRLLVL.

This clone was seen a few times. The V gene is TRBV3-1 (or the pseudogene TRBV3-2), the J gene TRBJ1-5; D perhaps matches TRBD1 (5 bases). V was trimmed by 4 bases and J by 2 bases, leaving 15 bases between them. CDR3 length: 16 residues. CDR1 and CDR2 (germline): LGHDT, YNNKEL (reference sequence). The chain's CDR3 is CASSPALGEGNQPQHF. The CDR3 bases are TGTGCCAGCAGCCCCGCCCTGGGGGAGGGCAATCAGCCCCAGCATTTT.

This clone showed up just a few times. This chain connects TRBV18 to TRBJ2-2; D remains unclear. Germline V gene lookup returns CDR1 KGHSH and CDR2 LQKENI. The CDR3 has 14 amino acids. V was shortened by 2 bases and J by 4 bases, with 8 bases between the two germline ends. Here the CDR3 DNA reads TGTGCCAGCTCACCAAATCGAGCCACCGGGGAGCTGTTTTTT. The encoded protein is CASSPNRATGELFF. Combining the CDR3 with reference TRBV18 and TRBJ2-2 gives the whole variable domain NAGVMQNPRHLVRRRGQEARLRCSPMKGHSHVYWYRQLPEEGLKFMVYLQKENIIDESGMPKERFSAEFPKEGPSILRIQQVVRGDSAAYFCASSPNRATGELFFGEGSRLTVL.

The chain employs TRBV19 and TRBJ2-1; 8 bases are shared with TRBD1. Losses at the gene ends were 6 bases for V and 7 bases for J; bases not matched to a gene: 11. There are 15 residues in the CDR3. Germline V gene sequence: CDR1 LNHDA, CDR2 SQIVND (reference sequence). The CDR3 sequence is CASSSGQALGNEQFF. The CDR3, as DNA: TGTGCCAGTAGCTCGGGACAGGCCCTTGGGAATGAGCAGTTCTTC.

This chain joins TRBV5-6 and TRBJ1-6, with D tentatively TRBD1 (6 bases). Trimming took off 3 bases at V and 7 bases at J, with 11 bases between the two ends. This CDR3 is 14 amino acids long. Germline V lookup: CDR1 SGHDT, CDR2 YYEEEE. The CDR3 reads CASSSGQQNSPLHF. CDR3 nucleotides: TGTGCCAGCAGCTCCGGACAGCAAAATTCACCCCTCCACTTT.

This sequence joins TRBV6-1 and TRBJ1-2; 9 positions agree with TRBD1. CDR3 size: 14 residues. J gave up 7 bases and V 3 bases, and 6 bases lay outside the gene matches. Germline CDR1 MNHNS, CDR2 SASEGT. The CDR3 sequence: CASSDGTGTGGYTF. The CDR3 region has the DNA TGTGCCAGCAGTGACGGGACAGGGACCGGTGGCTACACCTTC.